The TCR beta chain described here comes from a study of PD-1 blockade in classical Hodgkin lymphoma. J gave up 4 bases and V 3 bases, and 7 bases lay outside the gene matches. Germline assignment: CDR1 SGHVS and CDR2 FNYEAQ. The CDR3 runs 15 residues. The assay was immunoSEQ multiplex PCR, and TCRdb's table has in-frame clones only and misses some. This sample has some 2,900 clones, with around four fifths found just once. Time point denoted: cycle 4 day 1 (C4D1), after 6 weeks of nivolumab. Each patient's relapse followed autologous stem cell transplantation, and brentuximab vedotin exposure varied. The authors enriched CD8+ T cells from thawed PBMCs via magnetic negative selection. Details on this clone: The antigen is not known.

The study's findings and limits: There remain no defined causes for the repertoire differences, which possibly reflect disease activity or prior therapy.

The rearrangement links TRBV7-6 to TRBJ2-3; 7 bases are shared with TRBD2. Sequenced material: CD8+ T cells from blood, taken before the fourth cycle of nivolumab. The clonotype was recovered from a human donor with classical Hodgkin lymphoma. The DNA of the CDR3 is TGTGCCAGCAGCTTCCGAGCGGGATACGCAGATACGCAGTATTTT. Its protein is CASSFRAGYADTQYF.